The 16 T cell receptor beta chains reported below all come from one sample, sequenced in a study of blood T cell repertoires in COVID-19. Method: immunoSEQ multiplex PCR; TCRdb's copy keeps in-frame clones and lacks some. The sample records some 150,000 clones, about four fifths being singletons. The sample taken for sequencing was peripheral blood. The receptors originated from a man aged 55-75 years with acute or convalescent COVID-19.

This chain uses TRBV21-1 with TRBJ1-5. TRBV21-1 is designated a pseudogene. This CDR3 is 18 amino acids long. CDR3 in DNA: TGTGCCAGCAGCAAAGGGGAGATGAGCTTAAATAGCAATCAGCCCCAGCATTTT. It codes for CASSKGEMSLNSNQPQHF.

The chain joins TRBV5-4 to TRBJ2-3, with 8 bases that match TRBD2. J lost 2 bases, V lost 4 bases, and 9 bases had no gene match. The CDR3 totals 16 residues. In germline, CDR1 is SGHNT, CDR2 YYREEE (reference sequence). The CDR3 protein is CASSPSGTRITDTQYF. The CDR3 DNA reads TGTGCCAGCAGCCCCTCCGGGACTAGGATCACAGATACGCAGTATTTT.

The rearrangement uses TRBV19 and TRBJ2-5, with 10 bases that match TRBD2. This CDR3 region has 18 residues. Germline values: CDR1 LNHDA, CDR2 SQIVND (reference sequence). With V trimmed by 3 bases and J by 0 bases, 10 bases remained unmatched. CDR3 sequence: CASSISGSGGGYQETQYF. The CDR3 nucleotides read TGTGCCAGTAGTATTTCGGGAAGCGGGGGGGGTTACCAAGAGACCCAGTACTTC.

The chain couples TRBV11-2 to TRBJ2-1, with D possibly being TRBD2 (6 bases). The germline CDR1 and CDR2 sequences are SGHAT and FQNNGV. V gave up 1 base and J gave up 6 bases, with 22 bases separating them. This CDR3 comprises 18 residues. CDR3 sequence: CASSLVSPGGRSSNEQFF. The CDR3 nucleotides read TGTGCCAGCAGCTTAGTATCCCCCGGGGGAAGGTCAAGCAATGAGCAGTTCTTC.

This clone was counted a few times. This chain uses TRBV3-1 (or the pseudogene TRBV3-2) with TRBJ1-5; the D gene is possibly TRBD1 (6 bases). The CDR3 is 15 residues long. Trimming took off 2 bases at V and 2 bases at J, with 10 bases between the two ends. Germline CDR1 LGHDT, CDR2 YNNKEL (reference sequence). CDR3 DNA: TGTGCCAGCAGCCAACAGGGGCTGGGCAATCAGCCCCAGCATTTT. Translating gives CASSQQGLGNQPQHF.

The CDR3 nucleotides are TGTGCCAGCAGCGTAGAGGACAGGGGCAATTCACCCCTCCACTTT. It encodes CASSVEDRGNSPLHF. V gene TRBV9 combines with J gene TRBJ1-6; 9 positions match TRBD1. Trimming at V came to 0 bases and at J to 7 bases, leaving 2 bases not matched to a gene. Germline CDR1 is SGDLS and CDR2 is YYNGEE. This CDR3 has 15 residues.

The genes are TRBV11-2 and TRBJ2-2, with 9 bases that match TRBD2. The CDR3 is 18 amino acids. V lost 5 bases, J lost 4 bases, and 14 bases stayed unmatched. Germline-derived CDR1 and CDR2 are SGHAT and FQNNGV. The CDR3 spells CASSRGVAGDLGTGELFF. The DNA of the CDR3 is TGTGCCAGCAGCCGAGGAGTAGCGGGAGATCTCGGCACCGGGGAGCTGTTTTTT.

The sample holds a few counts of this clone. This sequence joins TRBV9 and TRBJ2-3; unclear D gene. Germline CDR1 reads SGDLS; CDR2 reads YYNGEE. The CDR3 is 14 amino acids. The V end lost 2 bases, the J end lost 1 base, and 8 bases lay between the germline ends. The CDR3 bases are TGTGCCAGCAGCGTTACAGCTCGCACAGATACGCAGTATTTT. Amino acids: CASSVTARTDTQYF.

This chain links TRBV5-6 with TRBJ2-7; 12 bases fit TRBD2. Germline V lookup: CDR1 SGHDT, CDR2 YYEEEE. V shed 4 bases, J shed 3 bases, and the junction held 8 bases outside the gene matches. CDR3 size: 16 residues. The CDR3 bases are TGTGCCAGCAGCCTCACCCCGACTAGCGGGAGCTACGAGCAGTACTTC. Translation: CASSLTPTSGSYEQYF.

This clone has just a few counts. The CDR3 loop is CASSFGGLTEAFF. The CDR3 DNA is TGTGCCAGCAGCTTCGGAGGGCTGACTGAAGCTTTCTTT. The chain is built from TRBV7-3 and TRBJ1-1, with D unclear. This CDR3 spans 13 amino acids. V lost 3 bases to trimming and J lost 5 bases, with 10 bases between them. Germline-derived CDR1 and CDR2 are SGHTA and FQGTGA.

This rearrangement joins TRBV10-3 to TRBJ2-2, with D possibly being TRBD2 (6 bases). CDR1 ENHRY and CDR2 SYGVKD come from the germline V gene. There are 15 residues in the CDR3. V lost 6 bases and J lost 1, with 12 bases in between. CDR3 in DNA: TGTGCCATCAGCCGCGGGGCGGGGAACACCGGGGAGCTGTTTTTT. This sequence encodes CAISRGAGNTGELFF.

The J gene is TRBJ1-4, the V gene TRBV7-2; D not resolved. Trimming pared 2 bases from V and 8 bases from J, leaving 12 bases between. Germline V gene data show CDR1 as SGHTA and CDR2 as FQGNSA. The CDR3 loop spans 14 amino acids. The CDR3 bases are TGTGCCAGCAGCTTATCTTCGACTAGGGAAAAACTGTTTTTT. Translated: CASSLSSTREKLFF.

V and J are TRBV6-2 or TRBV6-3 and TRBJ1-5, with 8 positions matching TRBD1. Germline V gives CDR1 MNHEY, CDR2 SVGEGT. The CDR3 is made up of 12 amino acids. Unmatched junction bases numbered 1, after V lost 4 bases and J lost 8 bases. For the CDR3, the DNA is TGTGCCAGCAGTTCGACAGGGGAGCCCCAGCATTTT. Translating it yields CASSSTGEPQHF.

CDR3 nucleotides: TGTGCCAGCAGTCCCCCGAGGAGCGGGAGGTCCTACGAGCAGTACTTC. Translating it yields CASSPPRSGRSYEQYF. This sequence joins TRBV27 and TRBJ2-7; 9 bases align to TRBD2. This CDR3 comprises 16 residues. Looked up from germline, CDR1 is MNHEY and CDR2 is SMNVEV (reference sequence). V lost 5 bases to trimming and J lost 1 base; unmatched junction nucleotides: 9.

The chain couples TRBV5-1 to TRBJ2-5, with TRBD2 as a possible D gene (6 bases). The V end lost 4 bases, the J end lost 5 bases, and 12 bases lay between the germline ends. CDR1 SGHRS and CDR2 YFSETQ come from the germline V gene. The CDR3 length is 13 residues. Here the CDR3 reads CASSPQEGETQYF. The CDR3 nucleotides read TGCGCCAGCAGCCCCCAGGAGGGGGAGACCCAGTACTTC. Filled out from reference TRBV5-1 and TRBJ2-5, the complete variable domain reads KAGVTQTPRYLIKTRGQQVTLSCSPISGHRSVSWYQQTPGQGLQFLFEYFSETQRNKGNFPGRFSGRQFSNSRSEMNVSTLELGDSALYLCASSPQEGETQYFGPGTRLLVL.

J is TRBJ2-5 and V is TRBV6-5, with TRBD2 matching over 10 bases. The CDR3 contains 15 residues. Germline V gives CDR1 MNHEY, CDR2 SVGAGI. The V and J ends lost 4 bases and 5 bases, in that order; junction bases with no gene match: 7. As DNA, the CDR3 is TGTGCCAGCAGTTCACGGGCAGCGGGAGGGGAGACCCAGTACTTC. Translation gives CASSSRAAGGETQYF.